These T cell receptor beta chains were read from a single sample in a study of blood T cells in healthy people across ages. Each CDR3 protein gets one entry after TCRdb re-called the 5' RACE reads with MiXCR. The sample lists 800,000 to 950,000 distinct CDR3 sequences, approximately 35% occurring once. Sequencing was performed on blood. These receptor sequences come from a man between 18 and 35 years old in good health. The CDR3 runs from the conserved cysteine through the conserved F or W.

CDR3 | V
CASSDSTSGGISSYNEQYF | TRBV6-4
CASSYVGGPQFF | TRBV6-5
CASSFNLLSRPEQYF | TRBV11-2
CSARDRDRGRRQPQHF | TRBV20-1
CASSSWTGSEQFF | TRBV5-1
CAWSVLNGYTF | TRBV30
CSARAGLEFTDTQYF | TRBV20-1
CASSPTGGHSNQPQHF | TRBV6-6
CSAASPGDSKGRTF | TRBV20-1
CASSYGVGTSGYNEQYF | TRBV6-2/TRBV6-3
CSVEGTPNYDYTF | TRBV29-1
CGARSGVGVADTQYF | TRBV20-1
CASSFTGNQPQHF | TRBV7-2
CASSFKQETQYF | TRBV5-1
CASSHGTRVETQYF | TRBV5-1
CSARAREGPYTTVRYNEQFF | TRBV20-1
CASSQDHGTVNSPLHF | TRBV3-1
CASSEQGRPFYGYTF | TRBV27
CASSYGTQGVSPLHF | TRBV11-2
CASSQEGSFRNEQYF | TRBV4-2
CSAREFLRLQGRETQYF | TRBV20-1
CSSSLNTEAFF | TRBV20-1
CASSRTGTGSRAFF | TRBV6-5
CASSLSRGQGGYTF | TRBV5-1
CSVVPLVPDTQYF | TRBV29-1
CASSSGTGEGYTF | TRBV5-1
CSARDRDFSVGYDYTF | TRBV20-1
CSARNPLAGFF | TRBV20-1
CASSSGTPRVVTDTQYF | TRBV5-5
CASSEKWGYGYTF | TRBV25-1
CASSLQQGNLDYGYTF | TRBV7-2
CASIERLAGTDTQYF | TRBV6-1
CASRSRDSGGYTF | TRBV12-3/TRBV12-4
CAITPSGGTDTQYF | TRBV10-3
CASSGQDTQYF | TRBV5-1
CSARTSGYTDTQYF | TRBV20-1
CSAVDLSSYNEQFF | TRBV20-1
CSARDLEREGLDDNEQFF | TRBV20-1
CASGPLYTEAFF | TRBV12-5
CSAQSGVGNTIYF | TRBV20-1
CASSYKRGGLFNEQYF | TRBV6-2/TRBV6-3
CAWSWGLASNEQFF | TRBV30
CASSSPLEGQSPDTQYF | TRBV7-9
CASSLGAALGNTEAFF | TRBV7-8
CASSPGQGYTF | TRBV7-9
CSVAPTDTQYF | TRBV29-1
CASSFAGGGTDTQYF | TRBV7-9
CATDENRGLLTDTQYF | TRBV12-3/TRBV12-4
CASSPVGTASSGANVLTF | TRBV5-1